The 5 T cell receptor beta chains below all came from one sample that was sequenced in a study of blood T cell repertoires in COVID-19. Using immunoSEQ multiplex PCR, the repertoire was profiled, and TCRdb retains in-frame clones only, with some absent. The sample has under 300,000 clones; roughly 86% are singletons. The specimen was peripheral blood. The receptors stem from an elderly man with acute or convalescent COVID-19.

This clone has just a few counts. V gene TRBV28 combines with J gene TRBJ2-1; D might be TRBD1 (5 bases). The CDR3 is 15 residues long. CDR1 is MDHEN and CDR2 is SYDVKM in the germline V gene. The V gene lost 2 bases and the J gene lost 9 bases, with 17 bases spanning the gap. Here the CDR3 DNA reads TGTGCCAGCAGTTTAGGGCAGGGCAGACCTCCTGAGCAGTTCTTC. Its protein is CASSLGQGRPPEQFF.

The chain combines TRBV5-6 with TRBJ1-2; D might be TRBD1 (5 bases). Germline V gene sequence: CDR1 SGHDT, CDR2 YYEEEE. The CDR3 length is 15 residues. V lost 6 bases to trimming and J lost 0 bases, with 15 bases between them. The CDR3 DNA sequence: TGTGCCAGCAACCCGGGAGACAGAGCTAACTATGGCTACACCTTC. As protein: CASNPGDRANYGYTF.

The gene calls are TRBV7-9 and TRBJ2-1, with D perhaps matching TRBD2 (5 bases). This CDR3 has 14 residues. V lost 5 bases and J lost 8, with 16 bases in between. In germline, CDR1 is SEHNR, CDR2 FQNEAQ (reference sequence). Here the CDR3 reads CASSPYLVSDEQFF. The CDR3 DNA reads TGTGCCAGCAGCCCTTATTTAGTTAGCGATGAGCAGTTCTTC.

CDR3 in amino acids: CATSEASARLDATQYF. CDR3 DNA sequence: TGTGCCACCAGTGAGGCGTCAGCTAGGTTGGATGCTACGCAGTATTTT. The rearrangement uses TRBV24-1 and TRBJ2-3; the D is unclear. The V gene lost 4 bases and the J gene lost 8 bases, with 21 bases spanning the gap. In germline, CDR1 is KGHDR, CDR2 SFDVKD. The CDR3 runs to 16 residues.

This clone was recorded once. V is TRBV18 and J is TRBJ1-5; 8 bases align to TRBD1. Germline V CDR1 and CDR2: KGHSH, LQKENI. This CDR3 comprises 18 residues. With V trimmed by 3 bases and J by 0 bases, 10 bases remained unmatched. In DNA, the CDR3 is TGTGCCAGCTCACCTTCTGACAGGGGCACTTATAGCAATCAGCCCCAGCATTTT. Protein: CASSPSDRGTYSNQPQHF. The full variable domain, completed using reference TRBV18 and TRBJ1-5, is NAGVMQNPRHLVRRRGQEARLRCSPMKGHSHVYWYRQLPEEGLKFMVYLQKENIIDESGMPKERFSAEFPKEGPSILRIQQVVRGDSAAYFCASSPSDRGTYSNQPQHFGDGTRLSIL.